The 4 T cell receptor beta chains given below trace back to one sample, sequenced in a study of shared clonotypes between healthy human individuals. Only in-frame clones appear in the TCRdb table, and some are missing; sequencing was by immunoSEQ multiplex PCR. The sample has fewer than 1.6 million clones, approximately 98.5% seen once. The sample taken for sequencing was naive CD4+ T cells sorted from blood. Subset of the sample: CD45RA+ positively selected. These receptors were taken from a young man in good health.

The count of this clone is one. The chain couples TRBV15 to TRBJ2-1; D call uncertain. The CDR3 covers 12 residues. Germline assignment: CDR1 LNHNV and CDR2 YYDKDF (reference sequence). The V and J ends lost 4 bases and 7 bases respectively, with 8 bases between them. The CDR3 here is CATSNLRNEQFF. CDR3 DNA sequence: TGTGCCACCAGCAATCTTCGGAATGAGCAGTTCTTC.

The V call is TRBV27, the J call TRBJ1-4; tentative D call: TRBD1 (6 bases). Germline V CDR1 and CDR2: MNHEY, SMNVEV (reference sequence). Trimming shortened V by 6 bases and J by 0 bases, and 20 bases separated the two germline ends. The CDR3 length is 18 residues. The CDR3 region is CASRPFPTSGATNEKLFF. DNA for the CDR3: TGTGCCAGCAGGCCATTTCCGACTTCAGGGGCAACTAATGAAAAACTGTTTTTT.

The CDR3 coding sequence is TGTGCCAGCCGAGCCGTGCAAACAGATACGCAGTATTTT. Residues: CASRAVQTDTQYF. The chain uses TRBV28 and TRBJ2-3; no definite D call. The germline V gene encodes CDR1 MDHEN and CDR2 SYDVKM. The CDR3 is 13 residues long. The germline V and J ends were trimmed by 8 bases and 3 bases, with 12 bases remaining between them.

The chain combines TRBV5-1 with TRBJ1-4; D perhaps matches TRBD1 (6 bases). The V gene lost 5 bases and the J gene lost 5 bases, with 16 bases spanning the gap. Germline CDR1 and CDR2: SGHRS and YFSETQ. The CDR3 has 15 residues. The CDR3 loop is CASSYEDSTNEKLFF. The DNA of the CDR3 is TGCGCCAGCAGTTACGAGGACAGCACCAATGAAAAACTGTTTTTT.